The 9 T cell receptor beta chains listed next were all sequenced from one sample in a study of graft-versus-host responses after intestinal transplantation. Libraries were prepared by immunoSEQ multiplex PCR; TCRdb keeps only in-frame clonotypes and omits some of them. Of over 10,000 clones listed, 70% to 85% were seen once; the top ten hold about 8.6%. Sequenced material: PBMCs, taken about 300 days after intestinal transplant. The source of these receptors is a human patient who received an intestinal transplant, so some T cells may come from the graft donor.

The rearrangement joins TRBV28 to TRBJ2-7; the match to TRBD1 covers 7 bases. The CDR3 sequence is 13 residues long. Trimming removed 6 bases from V and 2 bases from J; junction bases left unmatched: 4. In germline, CDR1 is MDHEN, CDR2 SYDVKM. For the CDR3, the DNA is TGTGCCAGCAGCCCAGGGGGTACCTACGAGCAGTACTTC. Amino acids: CASSPGGTYEQYF.

CDR3 protein: CASSFSLAYEQYF. CDR3 in DNA: TGTGCCAGCAGTTTTAGTCTAGCGTACGAGCAGTACTTC. The rearrangement links TRBV11-2 to TRBJ2-7; D might be TRBD2 (6 bases). V dropped 6 bases and J dropped 4 bases, with 13 bases sitting between them. This CDR3 is built from 13 residues. Per the germline V gene, CDR1 is SGHAT and CDR2 is FQNNGV. Full variable domain (missing parts from reference TRBV11-2 and TRBJ2-7): EAGVAQSPRYKIIEKRQSVAFWCNPISGHATLYWYQQILGQGPKLLIQFQNNGVVDDSQLPKDRFSAERLKGVDSTLKIQPAKLEDSAVYLCASSFSLAYEQYFGPGTRLTVT.

This clone was found once. V and J are TRBV6-5 and TRBJ1-4, with D unclear. V was clipped by 6 bases and J by 6 bases, with 14 bases between them. The CDR3 consists of 14 residues. The germline CDR1 and CDR2 sequences are MNHEY and SVGAGI. CDR3 in DNA: TGTGCCAGCAGCTTTAACTGGGGTTATGAAAAACTGTTTTTT. Translating gives CASSFNWGYEKLFF.

This clone appeared a single time. The chain uses TRBV7-9 and TRBJ1-1; 10 nucleotides line up with TRBD1. Germline V CDR1 and CDR2: SEHNR, FQNEAQ (reference sequence). V lost 1 base and J lost 2; bases outside the gene matches: 7. CDR3 length equals 17 residues. CDR3 sequence (DNA): TGTGCCAGCAGCTTAGGGAGGACAGGGGGGGACAACACTGAAGCTTTCTTT. This codes for CASSLGRTGGDNTEAFF.

This clone has a single count. The chain joins TRBV10-1 to TRBJ2-5; D might be TRBD1 (6 bases). V lost 10 bases, J lost 0 bases, and 12 bases lay in between. The germline CDR1 and CDR2 sequences are WNHNN and SYGVQD (reference sequence). The length of the CDR3 is 13 residues. Here the CDR3 DNA reads TGCGCCATTCACGACAGGTACCAAGAGACCCAGTACTTC. Protein product: CAIHDRYQETQYF.

This rearrangement joins TRBV7-9 to TRBJ2-1; no reliable D call. This CDR3 is built from 15 residues. Germline CDR1 SEHNR, CDR2 FQNEAQ (reference sequence). V was shortened by 0 bases and J by 10 bases, with 16 bases between the two germline ends. The CDR3: CASSLALWGRDEQFF. Written as DNA, the CDR3 is TGTGCCAGCAGCTTAGCGCTATGGGGAAGAGACGAGCAGTTCTTC.

The CDR3 DNA sequence: TGTGCCAGCAGCCCGGGACTAGCGGGAAACCATGAGCAGTTCTTC. Protein: CASSPGLAGNHEQFF. This sequence joins TRBV4-2 and TRBJ2-1; 13 bases match TRBD2. This CDR3 has 15 amino acids. The germline V gene has CDR1 LGHNA and CDR2 YNFKEQ. V lost 4 bases and J lost 8; bases outside the gene matches: 5.

This clone came up once. The V and J genes are TRBV7-8 and TRBJ1-3, with 9 bases aligning to TRBD1. The germline V gene encodes CDR1 SGHVS and CDR2 FQNEAQ. The CDR3 runs to 14 residues. The trim removed 1 base at V and 10 bases at J, leaving 5 bases unmatched. The CDR3 sequence: CASSLVGTGTTIYF. CDR3 coding DNA: TGTGCCAGCAGCTTAGTAGGGACAGGGACTACCATATATTTT.

The chain uses TRBV7-9 and TRBJ2-5; D perhaps matches TRBD2 (5 bases). Germline CDR1 reads SEHNR; CDR2 reads FQNEAQ (reference sequence). This CDR3 region has 13 residues. The germline V and J ends were trimmed by 4 bases and 5 bases, with 11 bases remaining between them. CDR3 region: CASSSTTRETQYF. For the CDR3, the DNA is TGTGCCAGCAGCTCGACTACTCGGGAGACCCAGTACTTC.